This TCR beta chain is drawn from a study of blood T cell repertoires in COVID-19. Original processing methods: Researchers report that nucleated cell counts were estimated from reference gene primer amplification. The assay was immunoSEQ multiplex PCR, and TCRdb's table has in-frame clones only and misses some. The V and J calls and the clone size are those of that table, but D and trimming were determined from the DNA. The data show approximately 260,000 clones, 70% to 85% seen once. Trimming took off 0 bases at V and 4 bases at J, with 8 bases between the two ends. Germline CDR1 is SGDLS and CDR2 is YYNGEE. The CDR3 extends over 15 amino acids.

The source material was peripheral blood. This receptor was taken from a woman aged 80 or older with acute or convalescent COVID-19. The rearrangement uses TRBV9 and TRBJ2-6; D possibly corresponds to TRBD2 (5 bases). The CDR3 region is CASSVVGSGANVLTF. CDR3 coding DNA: TGTGCCAGCAGCGTAGTAGGGAGCGGGGCCAACGTCCTGACTTTC.